The 8 T cell receptor beta chains below were found in one sample sequenced in a study of T cells after yellow fever vaccination (dated by TCRdb to the late 2010s). The sample's treatment or condition, from its label and the paper: live attenuated yellow fever vaccine strain. Libraries were built with 5' RACE. The data were produced on an Illumina HiSeq 2500. TCRdb handled the public reads itself, with Q25 trimming in fastp and clone calling in MiXCR, and kept productive beta chains. CDR3 protein duplicates are merged, each entry listing the most common genes and DNA. The sample yields approximately 120,000 distinct CDR3 sequences; about 7% were counted once. The ten largest clones represent about 2.7% of the sample. Sample: CD4+ T cells sorted from PBMCs, taken approximately 11 days after the first yellow fever vaccination. These receptors all stem from a man in his late teens or twenties who received the YFV17D yellow fever vaccine.

This clonotype showed up many times. The chain links TRBV7-2 to TRBJ2-3; 8 positions match TRBD2. CDR1 is SGHTA, CDR2 FQGNSA, per germline. The CDR3 runs to 16 residues. After removal of 5 bases from V and 4 bases from J, the junction contained 11 bases not matched to a gene. In DNA, the CDR3 is TGTGCCAGCAGCGCTCAGTCGGGGGGGGCCCCAGATACGCAGTATTTT. Encoded protein: CASSAQSGGAPDTQYF.

This clonotype has a count of ten or more. The chain couples TRBV3-1 to TRBJ2-5; possibly TRBD1 for D (5 bases). From germline, CDR1 is LGHDT and CDR2 YNNKEL (reference sequence). There are 16 residues in the CDR3. V was shortened by 0 bases and J by 1 base, with 12 bases between the two germline ends. The CDR3 protein is CASSQDWQGLQETQYF. CDR3 in DNA: TGTGCCAGCAGCCAAGATTGGCAGGGCCTCCAAGAGACCCAGTACTTC.

This clonotype was observed many times. The V and J genes are TRBV20-1 and TRBJ2-3; D is undetermined. Germline values: CDR1 DFQATT, CDR2 SNEGSKA (reference sequence). V gave up 0 bases and J gave up 0 bases, with 13 bases separating them. This CDR3 region has 16 residues. Here the CDR3 reads CSARDRRLASTDTQYF. CDR3 in DNA: TGCAGTGCTAGAGATCGAAGGTTGGCTAGCACAGATACGCAGTATTTT.

This clonotype was counted at least ten times. This chain joins TRBV12-3 or TRBV12-4 and TRBJ1-2; maybe TRBD1 (5 bases). The CDR3 is 12 amino acids. Trimming cost V 6 bases and J 4 bases, with 9 bases left between them. CDR3 nucleotide sequence: TGTGCCAGCAGAGCAGGGTCCTATGGCTACACCTTC. Its translation: CASRAGSYGYTF.

The chain combines TRBV5-5 with TRBJ1-2; D is unresolved. Trimming pared 7 bases from V and 4 bases from J, leaving 17 bases between. This CDR3 comprises 14 residues. Germline lookup yields CDR1 SGHKS and CDR2 YYEKEE (reference sequence). Here the CDR3 reads CASGPGRIFYGYTF. Here the CDR3 DNA reads TGTGCCAGCGGCCCCGGGCGGATCTTCTATGGCTACACCTTC.

This clonotype showed up many times. The genes are TRBV12-3 or TRBV12-4 and TRBJ2-1, with 8 bases aligning to TRBD1. After removal of 7 bases from V and 8 bases from J, the junction contained 13 bases not matched to a gene. This CDR3 contains 15 residues. CDR3 bases: TGTGCCAGCACTTCAGGGGGCAGTCGGACGGATGAGCAGTTCTTC. It translates to CASTSGGSRTDEQFF.

This clonotype appeared many times. V gene TRBV5-1 combines with J gene TRBJ2-5; 11 nucleotides line up with TRBD2. Losses at the gene ends were 0 bases for V and 4 bases for J; bases not matched to a gene: 5. Germline CDR1 reads SGHRS; CDR2 reads YFSETQ. The CDR3 consists of 16 residues. The CDR3 sequence: CASSLARLAGGETQYF. CDR3 nucleotides: TGCGCCAGCAGCTTGGCCCGTCTAGCGGGGGGAGAGACCCAGTACTTC.

This clonotype was seen more than once but under ten times. The chain couples TRBV5-6 to TRBJ2-2, with 11 bases lining up with TRBD2. Trimming cost V 4 bases and J 8 bases; bases outside gene matches: 7. This CDR3 is built from 15 residues. Per germline, CDR1 SGHDT and CDR2 YYEEEE. The CDR3 bases are TGTGCCAGCAGCAATAGCGGGGGGGCATCGGGGGAGCTGTTTTTT. Amino acids: CASSNSGGASGELFF.